These T cell receptor beta chains were read from a single sample in a study of T cells in Graves' hyperthyroidism and ophthalmopathy. One entry per CDR3 protein results from TCRdb running MiXCR on the multiplex PCR reads. The profile shows under 500,000 distinct CDR3 sequences, more than 12% of them singletons. Sequenced sample: blood. Receptors originate from a man aged 50-59 years with Graves' ophthalmopathy. Both conserved end residues are part of each CDR3. D genes are given only for firm matches. A row's size may be missing; if present it is once, few, many or a size class.

d_call: -; cdr3_length: 12; v_call: TRBV29-1; j_call: TRBJ2-4; clone_size: few; cdr3_aa: CSVEAGKNIQYF; cdr3_nt: TGCAGCGTTGAGGCAGGGAAAAACATTCAGTACTTC
d_call: -; cdr3_length: 14; v_call: TRBV9; j_call: TRBJ1-1; clone_size: -; cdr3_aa: CASSGVAGDTEAFF; cdr3_nt: TGTGCCAGCAGCGGGGTGGCAGGAGACACTGAAGCTTTCTTT
d_call: -; cdr3_length: 14; v_call: TRBV7-2; j_call: TRBJ2-2; clone_size: few; cdr3_aa: CASTLSSGTGELFF; cdr3_nt: TGTGCCAGCACCCTTTCTTCAGGGACCGGGGAGCTGTTTTTT
d_call: -; cdr3_length: 14; v_call: TRBV7-3; j_call: TRBJ2-2; clone_size: -; cdr3_aa: CASSPDANTGELFF; cdr3_nt: TGTGCCAGCAGCCCTGACGCGAACACCGGGGAGCTGTTTTTT
d_call: -; cdr3_length: 16; v_call: TRBV5-1; j_call: TRBJ1-2; clone_size: few; cdr3_aa: CASSLDHLRGGYGYTF; cdr3_nt: TGCGCCAGCAGCTTGGACCATCTCAGAGGTGGCTATGGCTACACCTTC
d_call: -; cdr3_length: 18; v_call: TRBV13; j_call: TRBJ1-1; clone_size: many; cdr3_aa: CASSLEGLGGLVNTEAFF; cdr3_nt: TGTGCCAGCAGCTTAGAGGGTCTCGGGGGGCTAGTAAACACTGAAGCTTTCTTT
d_call: TRBD2; cdr3_length: 17; v_call: TRBV5-4; j_call: TRBJ2-7; clone_size: -; cdr3_aa: CASSTQRTSGRKYEQYF; cdr3_nt: TGTGCCAGCAGCACACAAAGAACTAGCGGGAGGAAGTACGAGCAGTACTTC
d_call: TRBD2; cdr3_length: 13; v_call: TRBV20-1; j_call: TRBJ2-7; clone_size: many; cdr3_aa: CSARASGRDEQYF; cdr3_nt: TGCAGTGCTAGAGCTAGCGGGAGGGACGAGCAGTACTTC
d_call: -; cdr3_length: 13; v_call: TRBV19; j_call: TRBJ1-5; clone_size: few; cdr3_aa: CASSITTYQPQHF; cdr3_nt: TGTGCCAGTAGTATAACGACATACCAGCCCCAGCATTTT
d_call: -; cdr3_length: 15; v_call: TRBV19; j_call: TRBJ2-1; clone_size: many; cdr3_aa: CASSGRDEIYNEQFF; cdr3_nt: TGTGCCAGTAGCGGGCGGGACGAGATCTACAATGAGCAGTTCTTC
d_call: TRBD2; cdr3_length: 16; v_call: TRBV3-1; j_call: TRBJ2-4; clone_size: many; cdr3_aa: CASSQVTSGSINIQYF; cdr3_nt: TGTGCCAGCAGCCAAGTGACTAGCGGGAGTATAAACATTCAGTACTTC
d_call: -; cdr3_length: 12; v_call: TRBV29-1; j_call: TRBJ2-3; clone_size: many; cdr3_aa: CSATSGTDTQYF; cdr3_nt: TGCAGCGCCACCTCCGGCACAGATACGCAGTATTTT
d_call: TRBD2; cdr3_length: 14; v_call: TRBV7-2; j_call: TRBJ2-5; clone_size: few; cdr3_aa: CASSLGGTKETQYF; cdr3_nt: TGTGCCAGCAGCTTAGGCGGGACTAAAGAGACCCAGTACTTC
d_call: -; cdr3_length: 15; v_call: TRBV5-1; j_call: TRBJ1-4; clone_size: -; cdr3_aa: CASSLEDSTNEKLFF; cdr3_nt: TGCGCCAGCAGCTTGGAAGACAGTACTAATGAAAAACTGTTTTTT
d_call: TRBD2; cdr3_length: 15; v_call: TRBV3-1; j_call: TRBJ2-1; clone_size: -; cdr3_aa: CASRPSSGMYNEQFF; cdr3_nt: TGTGCCAGCAGACCTAGTAGCGGGATGTACAATGAGCAGTTCTTC
d_call: -; cdr3_length: 15; v_call: TRBV6-1; j_call: TRBJ2-3; clone_size: many; cdr3_aa: CASTLISTGTDTQYF; cdr3_nt: TGTGCCAGCACCCTCATTTCGACTGGCACAGATACGCAGTATTTT
d_call: TRBD2; cdr3_length: 15; v_call: TRBV6-1; j_call: TRBJ2-7; clone_size: many; cdr3_aa: CASSERGRAGYEQYF; cdr3_nt: TGTGCCAGCAGTGAACGCGGGAGGGCGGGGTACGAGCAGTACTTC
d_call: -; cdr3_length: 20; v_call: TRBV4-1; j_call: TRBJ1-1; clone_size: -; cdr3_aa: CASSQEGGRGAKFSRSEAFF; cdr3_nt: TGCGCCAGCAGCCAAGAAGGAGGAAGGGGGGCGAAGTTCTCGAGGTCTGAAGCTTTCTTT
d_call: TRBD1; cdr3_length: 17; v_call: TRBV5-5; j_call: TRBJ1-2; clone_size: many; cdr3_aa: CASSFSRDRDHGHGYTF; cdr3_nt: TGTGCCAGCAGCTTCAGTCGTGACAGGGATCATGGACATGGCTACACCTTC
d_call: TRBD2; cdr3_length: 12; v_call: TRBV20-1; j_call: TRBJ2-1; clone_size: once; cdr3_aa: CSARVAGNEQFF; cdr3_nt: TGCAGTGCTAGAGTAGCGGGCAATGAGCAGTTCTTC
d_call: -; cdr3_length: 14; v_call: TRBV20-1; j_call: TRBJ2-5; clone_size: many; cdr3_aa: CSARESSAQETQYF; cdr3_nt: TGCAGTGCTAGGGAGTCTAGCGCCCAAGAGACCCAGTACTTC
d_call: TRBD2; cdr3_length: 16; v_call: TRBV6-5; j_call: TRBJ2-3; clone_size: few; cdr3_aa: CASSCSTSGLADTQYF; cdr3_nt: TGTGCCAGCAGTTGCTCAACTAGCGGGTTAGCAGATACGCAGTATTTT
d_call: -; cdr3_length: 12; v_call: TRBV7-2; j_call: TRBJ2-7; clone_size: many; cdr3_aa: CASSPSFYEQYF; cdr3_nt: TGTGCCAGCAGCCCCTCTTTCTACGAGCAGTACTTC
d_call: TRBD2; cdr3_length: 14; v_call: TRBV18; j_call: TRBJ2-1; clone_size: many; cdr3_aa: CASSASGSNNEQFF; cdr3_nt: TGTGCCAGCTCGGCTAGCGGGAGTAACAATGAGCAGTTCTTC
d_call: -; cdr3_length: 12; v_call: TRBV5-1; j_call: TRBJ2-1; clone_size: many; cdr3_aa: CASSDSGNEQFF; cdr3_nt: TGCGCCAGCAGCGACTCAGGCAATGAGCAGTTCTTC
d_call: -; cdr3_length: 14; v_call: TRBV7-6; j_call: TRBJ2-5; clone_size: -; cdr3_aa: CASSAEGNQEAQYF; cdr3_nt: TGTGCCAGCAGCGCAGAGGGGAACCAAGAGGCCCAGTACTTC